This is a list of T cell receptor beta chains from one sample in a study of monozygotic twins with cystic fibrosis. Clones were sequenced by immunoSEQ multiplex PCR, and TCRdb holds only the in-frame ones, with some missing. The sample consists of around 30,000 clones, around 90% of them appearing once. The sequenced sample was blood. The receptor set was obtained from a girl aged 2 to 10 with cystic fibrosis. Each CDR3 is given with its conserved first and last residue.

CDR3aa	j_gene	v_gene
CASSISGSYGYTF	TRBJ1-2	TRBV19
CASSLDAGDTIYF	TRBJ1-3	TRBV7-2
CASSTGLEQYF	TRBJ2-7	TRBV2
CASSVVTPGRRQGAGDTQYF	TRBJ2-3	TRBV9
CASSLASSVDNEQFF	TRBJ2-1	TRBV28
CASSLPSAYGGELFF	TRBJ2-2	TRBV5-5
CASSPEAGVMGYEQFF	TRBJ2-1	TRBV4-1
CATGRGSYNEQFF	TRBJ2-1	TRBV7-9
CASSVGTEERYGYTF	TRBJ1-2	TRBV9
CASSLVRGVDTQYF	TRBJ2-3	TRBV7-9
CASSPGPSSGNTIYF	TRBJ1-3	TRBV5-4
CASSIVRDRTEAFF	TRBJ1-1	TRBV19
CASSPSGGLAGNLQYF	TRBJ2-5	TRBV9
CASSSDYLTSVTGYEQYF	TRBJ2-7	TRBV7-9
CASSPDRGRANEQFF	TRBJ2-1	TRBV16
CASRPGQLQETQYF	TRBJ2-5	TRBV19
CASSIHRSSYNSPLHF	TRBJ1-6	TRBV19
CASRGLADTDTQYF	TRBJ2-3	TRBV19
CASSYSGKGSPLHF	TRBJ1-6	TRBV6-6
CASSGDRGRTGELFF	TRBJ2-2	TRBV6-6
CASSGLYEQYF	TRBJ2-7	TRBV5-8
CASSLLLTGELFF	TRBJ2-2	TRBV11-3
CASSPTRTAHVDGYTF	TRBJ1-2	TRBV18
CAISESIPGGAGGYTF	TRBJ1-2	TRBV10-3
CASSHRVGGQGAYNEQFF	TRBJ2-1	TRBV4-3
CASALGSGEQYF	TRBJ2-7	TRBV7-2
CASSAGTARPNNEKLFF	TRBJ1-4	TRBV5-1
CASSPYSNQPQHF	TRBJ1-5	TRBV27
CASSYASGMGDGYTF	TRBJ1-2	TRBV6-5
CASSQVTGTRNSPLHF	TRBJ1-6	TRBV4-2
CARKETQYF	TRBJ2-5	TRBV6-4
CASSQPGTSGSRDTGELFF	TRBJ2-2	TRBV4-3
CASSIGQGPGSPLHF	TRBJ1-6	TRBV19
CASSVGLGLAGGGEQYF	TRBJ2-7	TRBV9
CASSLETGLAKNIQYF	TRBJ2-4	TRBV5-6
CAWDGGTGGPYEQYF	TRBJ2-7	TRBV30
CASSRTGGRANNEQFF	TRBJ2-1	TRBV19